Listed below are T cell receptor beta chains from one sample, sequenced in a study of CD8 T cells in ankylosing spondylitis. TCRdb ran MiXCR on the 5' RACE reads and lists one entry per CDR3 protein. This table holds some 140,000 distinct CDR3 sequences, just under 7.5% found once. Material for sequencing was blood, either unsorted or a sorted T cell fraction (not recorded which). Receptors were obtained from a female donor with ankylosing spondylitis or in good health (not recorded which). CDR3s include the opening cysteine and the closing phenylalanine or tryptophan. The order of the fields is CDR3 DNA, CDR3 protein, J gene, D gene, V gene, clone size. A D gene is named only where the DNA matches it firmly. Where a row states a size, it is once, few, many or the class of an expanded clone; other rows omit it.

TGTGCCACCAGTGATCGCCGGGACAGACCTTACAATGAGCAGTTCTTC,CATSDRRDRPYNEQFF,TRBJ2-1,TRBD1,TRBV24-1,many
TGCAGCGTTGAACCGGGACAGCCTACCGGGGAGCTGTTTTTT,CSVEPGQPTGELFF,TRBJ2-2,TRBD1,TRBV29-1,many
TGCGCCAGCAGCTTGCCGGGGCTCAACAATGAGCAGTTCTTC,CASSLPGLNNEQFF,TRBJ2-1,-,TRBV5-1,many
TGTGCCAGCAGTTTCGAGGACAGTTCCAACGAGCAGTACTTC,CASSFEDSSNEQYF,TRBJ2-7,-,TRBV6-5,many
TGCGCCAGCAGCGAGTCAGGTCAGCCCCAGCATTTT,CASSESGQPQHF,TRBJ1-5,-,TRBV5-1,many
TGTGCCAGCAGCTTAGCCCCCTTGGGACAGGGGAGAGGGACTGAAGCTTTCTTT,CASSLAPLGQGRGTEAFF,TRBJ1-1,TRBD1,TRBV11-1,few
TGTGCCAGCAGCCGCGGACACGATGAGCAGTTCTTC,CASSRGHDEQFF,TRBJ2-1,-,TRBV12-3/TRBV12-4,many
TGCGCCAGCAGCCAAGATCGGCGTACATACAGGGGAGGTGGCTACACCTTC,CASSQDRRTYRGGGYTF,TRBJ1-2,TRBD1,TRBV4-3,many
TGTGCCAGCAGCTTAACGTCTGGGAAAAACGGGGGCGAGCAGTACTTC,CASSLTSGKNGGEQYF,TRBJ2-7,-,TRBV7-3,many
TGTGCCAGCAGCCTTCTACTGACCGGGGAGCTGTTTTTT,CASSLLLTGELFF,TRBJ2-2,-,TRBV6-2/TRBV6-3,many
TGTGCCAGCAACCTGATCGGGAAACCCTACGAGCAGTACTTC,CASNLIGKPYEQYF,TRBJ2-7,-,TRBV6-2/TRBV6-3,many
TGTGCCAGCAGTTTCGGGACTACAACAGATACGCAGTATTTT,CASSFGTTTDTQYF,TRBJ2-3,TRBD2,TRBV6-5,many
TGCAGTGCCTCCGGACAGAGCACAGATACGCAGTATTTT,CSASGQSTDTQYF,TRBJ2-3,-,TRBV20-1,many
TGTGCCAGCAGCAAAGGAACAGGGGCTAACTATGGCTACACCTTC,CASSKGTGANYGYTF,TRBJ1-2,-,TRBV21-1,many
TGTGCCAGCAGCTTAAGCGGGGGGGCAAGAGATACGCAGTATTTT,CASSLSGGARDTQYF,TRBJ2-3,TRBD2,TRBV7-3,-
TGCGCCAGCAGCTCCACCGATCAGGGTCAGGAAAACATTCAGTACTTC,CASSSTDQGQENIQYF,TRBJ2-4,-,TRBV5-1,many
TGTGCCAGCAGTTTTAACACAGGGATCGGGGAGCTGTTTTTT,CASSFNTGIGELFF,TRBJ2-2,-,TRBV12-3/TRBV12-4,many
TGTGCCAGCAGACCCACCGGGACAGGGTTTCTCCATGAGCAGTTCTTC,CASRPTGTGFLHEQFF,TRBJ2-1,TRBD1,TRBV28,many
TGCGCCAGCAGCCAAGAGGGGGGTTCGAATGAGCAGTTCTTC,CASSQEGGSNEQFF,TRBJ2-1,-,TRBV4-3,many
TGTGCCACCAGCAGGGATGACGGTCCTCAGTACTTC,CATSRDDGPQYF,TRBJ2-5,-,TRBV15,many
TGTGCCTGGAGAGGTAGGGGGCAAGGTTTCTTT,CAWRGRGQGFF,TRBJ1-1,TRBD1,TRBV30,many
TGTGCCAGCAGCTTAGCCTACACAGATACGCAGTATTTT,CASSLAYTDTQYF,TRBJ2-3,-,TRBV7-3,many
TGTGCCAGCACCAGGGTGGGGGGCAATCAGCCCCAGCATTTT,CASTRVGGNQPQHF,TRBJ1-5,-,TRBV12-3/TRBV12-4,many
TGTGCCAGCAGTTATTTAACAGGGGGCGGAGGCTACACCTTC,CASSYLTGGGGYTF,TRBJ1-2,TRBD1,TRBV6-2/TRBV6-3,many
TGTGCCAGCAGTGAAGCGGGGAGCACAGATACGCAGTATTTT,CASSEAGSTDTQYF,TRBJ2-3,-,TRBV6-1,many
TGTGCCAGCAGAAGTGGCAGGGCCCCTAACACCGGGGAGCTGTTTTTT,CASRSGRAPNTGELFF,TRBJ2-2,-,TRBV7-2,-
TGTGCCAGCACCCATAGCAATCAGCCCCAGCATTTT,CASTHSNQPQHF,TRBJ1-5,-,TRBV7-9,many
TGTGCCAGCAGTTTAGCAGACATTTCAACTAATGAAAAACTGTTTTTT,CASSLADISTNEKLFF,TRBJ1-4,-,TRBV12-3/TRBV12-4,many
TGCAGTGCTAGAGATCTAGTAGACTACGAGCAGTACTTC,CSARDLVDYEQYF,TRBJ2-7,-,TRBV20-1,many
TGTGCCAGCAGTCCCGGGACAGTCCCGAATGAGCAGTTCTTC,CASSPGTVPNEQFF,TRBJ2-1,TRBD1,TRBV27,many
TGTGCCACCAGCAGCGCTACCCTGGGGGATACGCAGTATTTT,CATSSATLGDTQYF,TRBJ2-3,-,TRBV15,many
TGCAGTGCTCGACAAACCTGGGGTACAAACACTGAAGCTTTCTTT,CSARQTWGTNTEAFF,TRBJ1-1,-,TRBV20-1,many
TGTGCCAGCAGTTCGGACAGGGAGAAAGGTGGCTACGAGCAGTACTTC,CASSSDREKGGYEQYF,TRBJ2-7,TRBD1,TRBV6-5,many
TGTGCCAGCAGCGGGACCTCAGTCCCCAATGAGCAGTTCTTC,CASSGTSVPNEQFF,TRBJ2-1,-,TRBV9,many
TGTGCCAGCAGGCCCGGGAGCGGGTTGAGGTCCTACGAGCAGTACTTC,CASRPGSGLRSYEQYF,TRBJ2-7,-,TRBV27,many
TGTGCCACCAGCCGGGACGTTGGCAATCAGCCCCAGCATTTT,CATSRDVGNQPQHF,TRBJ1-5,-,TRBV6-1,many
TGCAGTGCTGACCCCCGGGACAGAGGAACTGAAGCTTTCTTT,CSADPRDRGTEAFF,TRBJ1-1,TRBD1,TRBV20-1,many
TGTGCCATCTCGACAGGGGCAGGCGGGGCCAACGTCCTGACTTTC,CAISTGAGGANVLTF,TRBJ2-6,TRBD1,TRBV12-3/TRBV12-4,many
TGTGCCAGCAGCCAAGATGCGGAGCGGGGGGGCTCTAATGAGCAGTTCTTC,CASSQDAERGGSNEQFF,TRBJ2-1,TRBD2,TRBV4-2,many
TGCGCCAGCAGCTTGGCCGGTCGGGCAGAACTACCCCACTATGGCTACACCTTC,CASSLAGRAELPHYGYTF,TRBJ1-2,-,TRBV5-1,many
TGTGCCATCCCACACCCGGTCCGCACAGATACGCAGTATTTT,CAIPHPVRTDTQYF,TRBJ2-3,-,TRBV10-3,many
TGTGCCAGCAGCTTAGCTCTAGCGGGGGCTTACTACGAGCAGTACTTC,CASSLALAGAYYEQYF,TRBJ2-7,TRBD2,TRBV7-2,many
TGTGCCAGCAGGGGGGGTACAGACCAGCCCCAGCATTTT,CASRGGTDQPQHF,TRBJ1-5,-,TRBV27,many
TGTGCCAGCAGTCCAAGTCAGGGCCCTGAAGCTTTCTTT,CASSPSQGPEAFF,TRBJ1-1,-,TRBV7-2,-
TGCAGTGCTCAACCGAGGGGGGGAAACTATGGCTACACCTTC,CSAQPRGGNYGYTF,TRBJ1-2,-,TRBV20-1,many
TGTGCCAGCAGCCGGACCTCAGAGATATTGAACTATGGCTACACCTTC,CASSRTSEILNYGYTF,TRBJ1-2,-,TRBV14,many
TGTGCCAGCAGCCTCCGGGACTCTGGTTATTCACCCCTCCACTTT,CASSLRDSGYSPLHF,TRBJ1-6,-,TRBV6-1,many
TGTGCCACCAGTGATCCGAGACAGTTAAGCACAGATACGCAGTATTTT,CATSDPRQLSTDTQYF,TRBJ2-3,-,TRBV24-1,many
TGTGCCACCGCTCCACGAGCGGGCAAGATGGCCCAGTACTTC,CATAPRAGKMAQYF,TRBJ2-5,-,TRBV6-1,many
TGTGCCAGCAGTCCCCGGGATGGGGGCACCGGGGAGCTGTTTTTT,CASSPRDGGTGELFF,TRBJ2-2,-,TRBV28,many
TGCGCCAGCAGCCAAGATCTGGAGACTAGCGGGCCATCCAAAAACATTCAGTACTTC,CASSQDLETSGPSKNIQYF,TRBJ2-4,TRBD2,TRBV4-3,many
TGCAGTGCACGAGAGGGGTCAGCCCATCAGCCCCAGCATTTT,CSAREGSAHQPQHF,TRBJ1-5,-,TRBV20-1,many
TGTGCCAGCAGCCCACCAGGGTGGGATACGCAGTATTTT,CASSPPGWDTQYF,TRBJ2-3,-,TRBV7-6,many
TGCGCCAGCAGCTTGGACAGGGTGAACGAGCAGTACTTC,CASSLDRVNEQYF,TRBJ2-7,-,TRBV5-1,many
TGTGCCAGCAGACAATACAGGGGCGGCGGGGAGCTGTTTTTT,CASRQYRGGGELFF,TRBJ2-2,TRBD1,TRBV12-3/TRBV12-4,few
TGTGCCAGCGGCCTTACCCTAGGGCGGGGAAACACCATATATTTT,CASGLTLGRGNTIYF,TRBJ1-3,-,TRBV12-3/TRBV12-4,many
TGTGCCATCAGGCACGACAGAACCTACACAGATACGCAGTATTTT,CAIRHDRTYTDTQYF,TRBJ2-3,-,TRBV10-3,many
TGTGCCAGCAGCCGTAGCGGGGGGAACACCGGGGAGCTGTTTTTT,CASSRSGGNTGELFF,TRBJ2-2,TRBD2,TRBV3-1,many
TGCGCCAGTAGCTTAGCGGGGGAAAGAGATACGCAGTATTTT,CASSLAGERDTQYF,TRBJ2-3,TRBD2,TRBV5-1,many
TGCGCCAGCAGCTTGGAGCCAGGGCTTCAGCCCCAGCATTTT,CASSLEPGLQPQHF,TRBJ1-5,-,TRBV5-1,many